The rows below give T cell receptor beta chains drawn from one sample of a study of T cells in Graves' hyperthyroidism and ophthalmopathy. Each CDR3 protein is one row after TCRdb ran MiXCR on the multiplex PCR reads. Of roughly 500,000 distinct CDR3 sequences in the sample, about 15% were seen once. Sequencing used blood. The receptor set was obtained from a woman aged 30 to 39 with Graves' hyperthyroidism that later progressed to Graves' ophthalmopathy. The CDR3 runs from the conserved cysteine through the conserved F or W. Only some rows state a clone size, as once, few, many or a class for expanded clones.

>15|-|TRBV19
CASSTTYLSGYGYTF
>15|many|TRBV12-3/TRBV12-4
CASRRTGGSYNEQFF
>12|-|TRBV5-5
CASSLEESPLHF
>16|-|TRBV27
CASSLLAGGGKNIQYF
>13|few|TRBV29-1
CSVRTQGANVLTF
>16|few|TRBV7-2
CASSPAGTRSTDTQYF
>17|few|TRBV5-1
CASSFDNASGSQETQYF
>13|few|TRBV4-1
CASSPGGPLGAFF
>13|many|TRBV20-1
CSARGGSTDTQYF
>14|many|TRBV6-5
CASSSGQDQETQYF
>15|few|TRBV20-1
CSARGIGNRNSPLHF
>16|-|TRBV9
CASSPPNRGTIYEQFF
>16|-|TRBV14
CASSLRSGTGEGEAFF
>12|-|TRBV30
CAWSVGDITAFF
>17|-|TRBV30
CAWSVLGDNSAKNIQYF
>13|-|TRBV27
CASSWSRNYGYTF
>15|few|TRBV7-9
CASYGGGAIGDEQYF
>14|few|TRBV20-1
CSASPGSRAHEQYF
>15|many|TRBV20-1
CSADPGQGGVDTQYF
>13|few|TRBV6-1
CASSRTTSYEQYF
>12|-|TRBV5-1
CASSLRYDEQFF
>15|few|TRBV5-1
CASSLGDPSTDTQYF
>14|many|TRBV11-2
CASSLERTYNEQFF
>14|few|TRBV19
CASSMAPTPGEQFF
>16|many|TRBV5-1
CASSPGRVLDNSPLHF
>13|many|TRBV20-1
CSATPGGSETQYF
>16|many|TRBV7-2
CASSLGPDRVGNTIYF
>17|once|TRBV7-9
CASSPNWPGTENTEAFF
>13|many|TRBV12-3/TRBV12-4
CASSPQYRTEAFF
>14|many|TRBV20-1
CSASRTTKADEQFF
>14|-|TRBV30
CAWSPGTGSYEQYF
>14|few|TRBV7-3
CASSPPSGRDTQYF
>14|many|TRBV2
CASSPPSVGMEQYF
>15|-|TRBV6-1
CASSPPGTGGNTIYF
>12|many|TRBV6-5
CASSYSRGEQYF
>17|many|TRBV24-1
CATSRLAGDDSYNEQFF
>17|many|TRBV5-8
CASSLSWGGYMNTEAFF
>12|-|TRBV6-2/TRBV6-3
CASRSGPPSAFF
>15|many|TRBV7-3
CASSSGLTINNEQFF
>14|many|TRBV27
CASSPLAGPYEQYF